These 7 T cell receptor beta chains originate from one sample sequenced in a study of cytomegalovirus exposure and HLA in healthy donors. PCR primers comprised 60 Vbeta and 13 Jbeta primers. The data were produced by immunoSEQ multiplex PCR, yet TCRdb's version contains in-frame clones alone and is incomplete. The table has about 200,000 clones, roughly four fifths seen once. The sequenced sample was PBMCs. The receptors here all came from a woman in her thirties or forties in good health and CMV-seronegative.

The genes are TRBV27 and TRBJ2-5, with TRBD2 matching over 7 bases. Germline values: CDR1 MNHEY, CDR2 SMNVEV (reference sequence). The J segment lost 11 bases and the V segment lost 5 bases, leaving 11 bases of the junction unmatched. The CDR3 is 13 amino acids. The CDR3 protein is CASSPGGPLEQYF. DNA of the CDR3: TGTGCCAGCAGTCCGGGGGGACCCCTGGAGCAGTACTTC.

This sequence joins TRBV6-6 and TRBJ2-2; maybe TRBD2 (6 bases). Germline lookup yields CDR1 MNHNY and CDR2 SVGAGI (reference sequence). Trimming cost V 0 bases and J 0 bases, with 8 bases left between them. The CDR3 is 16 residues long. The CDR3 DNA is TGTGCCAGCAGTTACTCGGGGGGTCCGAACACCGGGGAGCTGTTTTTT. Translated: CASSYSGGPNTGELFF.

The rearrangement links TRBV2 to TRBJ2-7; D not certain. This CDR3 contains 16 residues. Germline V CDR1 and CDR2: SNHLY, FYNNEI. Trimming cost V 2 bases and J 0 bases, with 14 bases left between them. The CDR3 DNA follows: TGTGCCAGCAGTGAACAACTGAGTACAGACTCCTACGAGCAGTACTTC. This gives the protein CASSEQLSTDSYEQYF.

This chain connects TRBV4-2 to TRBJ2-7, with D perhaps TRBD2 (6 bases). Trimming removed 4 bases at V and 3 bases at J, with 13 bases between. The CDR3 runs 14 residues. CDR1 LGHNA and CDR2 YNFKEQ come from the germline V gene. The CDR3 sequence: CASSRDQTSYEQYF. The CDR3 DNA sequence: TGTGCCAGCAGCCGGGACCAGACTAGCTACGAGCAGTACTTC.

The chain is built from TRBV27 and TRBJ2-1; D is unclear. The CDR3 extends over 15 amino acids. Germline CDR1 and CDR2: MNHEY and SMNVEV (reference sequence). Trimming removed 4 bases at V and 0 bases at J, with 10 bases between. In nucleotides, the CDR3 is TGTGCCAGCAGTTCTGACTCGAGCTCCTACAATGAGCAGTTCTTC. Translation: CASSSDSSSYNEQFF.

V gene TRBV10-1 combines with J gene TRBJ2-1; 9 nucleotides line up with TRBD1. Per the germline V gene, CDR1 is WNHNN and CDR2 is SYGVQD (reference sequence). This CDR3 contains 15 residues. Trimming cost V 5 bases and J 7 bases; bases outside gene matches: 9. The DNA for the CDR3 is TGCGCCAGCAGTACCGGGACAGGGTCTCTTAATGAGCAGTTCTTC. Translated: CASSTGTGSLNEQFF.

The genes are TRBV5-1 and TRBJ2-2; D is perhaps TRBD1 (5 bases). CDR1 SGHRS and CDR2 YFSETQ come from the germline V gene. Trimming stripped 1 base from V and 5 bases from J, with 6 bases between. The CDR3 covers 13 residues. The DNA of the CDR3 is TGCGCCAGCAGCTTGCAGGGTACCGGGGAGCTGTTTTTT. Protein product: CASSLQGTGELFF.